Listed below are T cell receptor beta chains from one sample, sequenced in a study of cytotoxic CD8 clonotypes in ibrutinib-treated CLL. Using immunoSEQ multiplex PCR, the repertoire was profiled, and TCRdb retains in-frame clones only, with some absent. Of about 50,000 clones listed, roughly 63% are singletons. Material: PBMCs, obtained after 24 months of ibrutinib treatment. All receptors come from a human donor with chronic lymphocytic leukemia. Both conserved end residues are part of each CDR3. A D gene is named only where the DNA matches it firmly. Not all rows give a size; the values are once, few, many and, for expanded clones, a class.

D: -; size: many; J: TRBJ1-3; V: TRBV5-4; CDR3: CASSSGRTRSGNTIYF; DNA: TGTGCCAGCAGCTCGGGACGGACCCGCTCTGGAAACACCATATATTTT
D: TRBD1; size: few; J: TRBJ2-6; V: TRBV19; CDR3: CATLDRVGSGANVLTF; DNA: TGTGCCACCCTAGACAGGGTCGGGTCTGGGGCCAACGTCCTGACTTTC
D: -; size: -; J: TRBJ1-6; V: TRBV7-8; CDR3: CASSAGQRDSPLHF; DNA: TGTGCCAGCAGCGCGGGACAAAGAGATTCACCCCTCCACTTT
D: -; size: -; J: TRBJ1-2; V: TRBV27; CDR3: CASSLSPGAGGYTF; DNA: TGTGCCAGCAGTTTATCTCCAGGGGCGGGTGGCTACACCTTC
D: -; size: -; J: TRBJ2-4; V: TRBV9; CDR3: CASSVAAKNIQYF; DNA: TGTGCCAGCAGCGTAGCCGCCAAAAACATTCAGTACTTC
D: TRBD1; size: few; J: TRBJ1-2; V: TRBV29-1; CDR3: CSVVRTGDYTF; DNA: TGCAGCGTTGTTCGGACAGGGGACTACACCTTC
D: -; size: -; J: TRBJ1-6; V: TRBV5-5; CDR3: CASSQNTVTPLHF; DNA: TGTGCCAGCAGCCAAAACACCGTAACACCCCTCCACTTT
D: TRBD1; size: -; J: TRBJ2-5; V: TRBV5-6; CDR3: CASSLIDRGNQETQYF; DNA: TGTGCCAGCAGCTTGATTGACAGGGGGAACCAAGAGACCCAGTACTTC
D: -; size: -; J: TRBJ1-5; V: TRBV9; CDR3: CASSVGLGKGWDQPQHF; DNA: TGTGCCAGCAGCGTAGGTTTGGGGAAGGGTTGGGATCAGCCCCAGCATTTT
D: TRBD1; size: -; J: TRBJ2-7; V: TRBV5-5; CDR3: CASSPRQGEFDEQYF; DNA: TGTGCCAGCAGCCCTCGACAGGGAGAGTTCGACGAGCAGTACTTC
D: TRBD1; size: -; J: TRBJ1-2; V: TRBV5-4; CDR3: CASSSTGDRGGYTF; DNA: TGTGCCAGCAGCTCGACAGGGGACCGGGGTGGCTACACCTTC
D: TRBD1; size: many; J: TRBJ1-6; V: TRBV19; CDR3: CASSGGQGNSPLHF; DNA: TGTGCCAGTAGCGGGGGACAGGGTAATTCACCCCTCCACTTT
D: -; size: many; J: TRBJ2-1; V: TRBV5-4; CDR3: CASGHRANEQFF; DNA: TGTGCCAGCGGTCACAGGGCCAATGAGCAGTTCTTC
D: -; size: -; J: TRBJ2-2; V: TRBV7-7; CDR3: CASSPYNTGELFF; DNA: TGTGCTAGCAGCCCTTATAACACCGGGGAGCTGTTTTTT
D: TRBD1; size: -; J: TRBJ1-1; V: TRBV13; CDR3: CASRGDRGRTMNTEAFF; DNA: TGTGCCAGCAGGGGAGACAGGGGGCGAACTATGAACACTGAAGCTTTCTTT
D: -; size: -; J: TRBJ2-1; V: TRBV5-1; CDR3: CASSAGTTYNEQFF; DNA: TGCGCCAGCAGCGCCGGGACAACCTACAATGAGCAGTTCTTC
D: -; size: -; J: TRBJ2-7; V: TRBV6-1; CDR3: CASRAGQGISYEQYF; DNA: TGTGCCAGCAGGGCCGGCCAGGGGATCTCCTACGAGCAGTACTTC
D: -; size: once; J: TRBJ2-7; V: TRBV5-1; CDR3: CASTAEVGLVYEQYF; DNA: TGCGCCAGCACCGCGGAGGTCGGACTGGTCTACGAGCAGTACTTC
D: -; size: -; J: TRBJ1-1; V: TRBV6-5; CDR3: CASSYGGDTEAFF; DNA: TGTGCCAGCAGTTACGGAGGGGACACTGAAGCTTTCTTT
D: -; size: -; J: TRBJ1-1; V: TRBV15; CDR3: CATSSHRQAEAFF; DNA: TGTGCCACCAGCAGCCACCGACAGGCCGAAGCTTTCTTT
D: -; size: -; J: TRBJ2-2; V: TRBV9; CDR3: CASSRRGGNTGELFF; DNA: TGTGCCAGCAGCCGGAGGGGCGGGAACACCGGGGAGCTGTTTTTT
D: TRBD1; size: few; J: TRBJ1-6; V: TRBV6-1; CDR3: CASSSTGGLDSPLHF; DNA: TGTGCCAGCAGCTCGACAGGGGGATTGGATTCACCCCTCCACTTT
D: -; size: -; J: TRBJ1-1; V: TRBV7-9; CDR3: CASSSAGGVNTEAFF; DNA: TGTGCCAGCAGCTCGGCGGGTGGGGTGAACACTGAAGCTTTCTTT
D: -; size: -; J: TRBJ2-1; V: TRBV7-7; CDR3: CASSLAVDNEQFF; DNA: TGTGCTAGCAGCTTAGCCGTAGACAATGAGCAGTTCTTC
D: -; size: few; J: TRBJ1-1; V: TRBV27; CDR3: CASSLGREFAEAFF; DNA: TGTGCCAGCAGTTTAGGCAGGGAGTTCGCTGAAGCTTTCTTT
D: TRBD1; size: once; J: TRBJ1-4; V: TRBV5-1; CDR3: CASSLYGTEGEKLFF; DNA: TGCGCCAGCAGCTTGTACGGGACAGAGGGTGAAAAACTGTTTTTT
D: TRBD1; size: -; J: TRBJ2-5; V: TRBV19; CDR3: CASSTGQGAPETQYF; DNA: TGTGCCAGTAGTACGGGCCAGGGGGCTCCAGAGACCCAGTACTTC
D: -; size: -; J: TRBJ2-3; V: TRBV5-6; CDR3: CASTPAPRGPPTDTQYF; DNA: TGTGCCAGCACCCCCGCCCCCCGGGGGCCGCCCACAGATACGCAGTATTTT
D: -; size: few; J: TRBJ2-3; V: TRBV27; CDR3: CASGSVGTFDTQYF; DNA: TGTGCCAGCGGAAGCGTTGGGACCTTCGATACGCAGTATTTT
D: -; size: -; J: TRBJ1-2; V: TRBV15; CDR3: CATSPGRYGYTF; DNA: TGTGCCACCAGCCCAGGGAGATATGGCTACACCTTC
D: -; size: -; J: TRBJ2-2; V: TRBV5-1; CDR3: CASSLESGGYTGELFF; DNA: TGCGCCAGCAGCTTGGAATCCGGGGGCTACACCGGGGAGCTGTTTTTT
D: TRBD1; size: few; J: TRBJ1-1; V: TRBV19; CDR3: CASSLLTGGATEAFF; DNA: TGTGCCAGTAGTCTCCTGACAGGGGGTGCCACTGAAGCTTTCTTT
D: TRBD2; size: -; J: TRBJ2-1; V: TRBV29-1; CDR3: CSARDYEYNEQFF; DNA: TGCAGCGCCCGGGACTACGAATACAATGAGCAGTTCTTC
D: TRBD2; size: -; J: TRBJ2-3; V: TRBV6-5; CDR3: CASSLAGATDTQYF; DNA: TGTGCCAGCAGTTTAGCGGGGGCGACAGATACGCAGTATTTT
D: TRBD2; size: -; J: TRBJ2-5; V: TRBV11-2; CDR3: CASSLETGGRDTQYF; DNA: TGTGCCAGCAGCTTAGAGACGGGAGGAAGAGATACCCAGTACTTC
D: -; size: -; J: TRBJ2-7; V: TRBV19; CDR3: CASGRGDYEQYF; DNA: TGTGCCAGTGGGCGCGGCGACTACGAGCAGTACTTC
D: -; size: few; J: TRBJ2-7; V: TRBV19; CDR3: CASSFRTSGEQYF; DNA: TGTGCCAGTAGTTTTAGGACAAGCGGCGAGCAGTACTTC
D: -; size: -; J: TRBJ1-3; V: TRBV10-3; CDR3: CAIRDIGNGNTIYF; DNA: TGTGCCATTCGGGACATCGGAAACGGAAACACCATATATTTT
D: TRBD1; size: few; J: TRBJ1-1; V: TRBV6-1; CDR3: CASTEGTGGNTEAFF; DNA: TGTGCCAGCACCGAGGGTACAGGGGGGAACACTGAAGCTTTCTTT
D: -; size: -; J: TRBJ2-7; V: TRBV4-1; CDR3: CASSPDSEPSYEQYF; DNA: TGCGCCAGCAGCCCGGACAGTGAGCCGTCCTACGAGCAGTACTTC
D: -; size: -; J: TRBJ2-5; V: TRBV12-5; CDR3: CASGFGLTPETQYF; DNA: TGTGCTAGTGGTTTTGGACTAACCCCAGAGACCCAGTACTTC
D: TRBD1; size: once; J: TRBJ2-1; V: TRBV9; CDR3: CASSAPGGRYNEQFF; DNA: TGTGCCAGCAGCGCCCCAGGGGGAAGGTACAATGAGCAGTTCTTC
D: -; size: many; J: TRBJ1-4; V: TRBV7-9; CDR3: CASSLGGGNEKLFF; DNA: TGTGCCAGCAGCTTAGGCGGGGGAAATGAAAAACTGTTTTTT
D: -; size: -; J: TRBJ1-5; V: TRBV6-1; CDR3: CASSYGGHQPQHF; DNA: TGTGCCAGCAGTTATGGGGGCCATCAGCCCCAGCATTTT
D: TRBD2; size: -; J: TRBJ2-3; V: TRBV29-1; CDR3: CSVDRGLAGGDDTQYF; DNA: TGCAGCGTTGATAGGGGACTAGCGGGGGGGGACGATACGCAGTATTTT
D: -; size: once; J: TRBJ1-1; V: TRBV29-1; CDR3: CSGTRPARGTEAFF; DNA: TGCAGCGGAACCCGACCCGCACGAGGCACTGAAGCTTTCTTT
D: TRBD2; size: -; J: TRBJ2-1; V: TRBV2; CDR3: CASRELAGGYNEQFF; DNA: TGTGCCAGCAGAGAACTAGCGGGGGGCTACAATGAGCAGTTCTTC
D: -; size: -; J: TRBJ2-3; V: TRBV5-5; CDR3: CASSVWGATVDTQYF; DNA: TGTGCCAGCAGCGTATGGGGGGCAACGGTGGATACGCAGTATTTT
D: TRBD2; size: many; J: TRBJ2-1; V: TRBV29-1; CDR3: CSVISGGDEQFF; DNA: TGCAGCGTTATCAGCGGGGGTGACGAGCAGTTCTTC
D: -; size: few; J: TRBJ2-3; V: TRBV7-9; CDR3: CASSLVGSDTQYF; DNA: TGTGCCAGCAGCTTAGTTGGGTCAGATACGCAGTATTTT
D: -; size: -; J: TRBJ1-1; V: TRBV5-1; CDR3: CASSSEGNGEAFF; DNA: TGCGCCAGCAGCTCCGAGGGGAACGGTGAAGCTTTCTTT